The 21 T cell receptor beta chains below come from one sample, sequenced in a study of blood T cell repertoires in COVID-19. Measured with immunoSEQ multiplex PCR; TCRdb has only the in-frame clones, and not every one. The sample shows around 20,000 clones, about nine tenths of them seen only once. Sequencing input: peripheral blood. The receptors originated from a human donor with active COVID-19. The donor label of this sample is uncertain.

CDR3 coding DNA: TGTGCCAGCTCACCAATTATGCAACAGGTTGAAGCTTTCTTT. This codes for CASSPIMQQVEAFF. This chain connects TRBV18 to TRBJ1-1; D is possibly TRBD1 (5 bases). There are 14 residues in the CDR3. V was clipped by 2 bases and J by 7 bases, with 14 bases between them. CDR1 is KGHSH and CDR2 is LQKENI in the germline V gene.

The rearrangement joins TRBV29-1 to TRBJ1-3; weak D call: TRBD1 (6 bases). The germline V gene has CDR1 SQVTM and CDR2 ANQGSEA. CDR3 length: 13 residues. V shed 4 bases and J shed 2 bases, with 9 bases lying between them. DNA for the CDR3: TGCAGCGTTGGCCAGGGGACTGGAAACACCATATATTTT. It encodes CSVGQGTGNTIYF.

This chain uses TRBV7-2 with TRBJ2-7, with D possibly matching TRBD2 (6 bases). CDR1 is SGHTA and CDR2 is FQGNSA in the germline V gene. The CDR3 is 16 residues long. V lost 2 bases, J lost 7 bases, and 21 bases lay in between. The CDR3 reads CASSLLGVGGVDEQYF. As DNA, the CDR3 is TGTGCCAGCAGCTTATTAGGGGTAGGAGGGGTGGATGAGCAGTACTTC.

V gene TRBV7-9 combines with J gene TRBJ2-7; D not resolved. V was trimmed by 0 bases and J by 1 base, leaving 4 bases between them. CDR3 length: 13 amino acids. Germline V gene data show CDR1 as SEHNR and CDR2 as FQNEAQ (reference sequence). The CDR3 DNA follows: TGTGCCAGCAGCTTAGCAGCGTCCTACGAGCAGTACTTC. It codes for CASSLAASYEQYF.

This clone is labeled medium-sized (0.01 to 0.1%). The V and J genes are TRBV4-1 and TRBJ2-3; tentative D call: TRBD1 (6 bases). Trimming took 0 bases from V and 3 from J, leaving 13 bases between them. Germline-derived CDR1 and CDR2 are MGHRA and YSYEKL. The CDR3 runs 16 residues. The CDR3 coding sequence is TGCGCCAGCAGCCAAGATGCTGGCAGGGGTACAGATACGCAGTATTTT. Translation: CASSQDAGRGTDTQYF.

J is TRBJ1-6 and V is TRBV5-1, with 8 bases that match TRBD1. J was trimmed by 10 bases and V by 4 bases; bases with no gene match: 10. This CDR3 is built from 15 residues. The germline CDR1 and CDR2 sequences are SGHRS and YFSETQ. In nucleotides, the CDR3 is TGCGCCAGCAGCAGATCGGACAGGGAGACCTCACCCCTCCACTTT. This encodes CASSRSDRETSPLHF.

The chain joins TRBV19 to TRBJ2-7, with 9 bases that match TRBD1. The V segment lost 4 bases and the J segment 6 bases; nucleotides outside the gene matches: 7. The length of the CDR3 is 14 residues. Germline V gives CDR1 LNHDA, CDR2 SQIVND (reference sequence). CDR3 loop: CASSSRDRVAEQYF. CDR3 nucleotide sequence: TGTGCCAGTAGTAGCAGGGACAGGGTGGCCGAGCAGTACTTC.

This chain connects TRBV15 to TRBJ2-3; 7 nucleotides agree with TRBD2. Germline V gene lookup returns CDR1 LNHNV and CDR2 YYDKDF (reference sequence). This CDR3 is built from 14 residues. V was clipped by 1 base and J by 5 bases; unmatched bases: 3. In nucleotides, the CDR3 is TGTGCCACCAGCAGAGGGGCTAGCGGAGATACGCAGTATTTT. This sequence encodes CATSRGASGDTQYF.

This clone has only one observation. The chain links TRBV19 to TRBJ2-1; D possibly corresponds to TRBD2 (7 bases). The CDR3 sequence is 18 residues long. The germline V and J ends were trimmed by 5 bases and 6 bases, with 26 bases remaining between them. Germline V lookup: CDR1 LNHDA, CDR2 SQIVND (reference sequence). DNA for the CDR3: TGTGCCAGTAGTTTCACAGGGTACCGCGGGAGTTTTGGCAATGAGCAGTTCTTC. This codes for CASSFTGYRGSFGNEQFF.

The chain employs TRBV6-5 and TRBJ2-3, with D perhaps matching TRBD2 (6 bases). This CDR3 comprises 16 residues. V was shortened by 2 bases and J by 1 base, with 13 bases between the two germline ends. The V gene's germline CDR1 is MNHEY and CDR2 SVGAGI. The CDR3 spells CASSYGGGYGTDTQYF. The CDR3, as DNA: TGTGCCAGCAGTTACGGGGGAGGCTACGGCACAGATACGCAGTATTTT.

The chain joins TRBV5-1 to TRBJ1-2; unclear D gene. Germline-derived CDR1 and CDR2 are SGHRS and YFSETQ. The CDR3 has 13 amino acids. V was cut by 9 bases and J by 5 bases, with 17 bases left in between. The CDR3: CATSPEHGYGYTF. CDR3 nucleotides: TGCGCCACCTCGCCCGAGCACGGGTATGGCTACACCTTC. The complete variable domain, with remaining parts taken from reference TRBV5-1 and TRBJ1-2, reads KAGVTQTPRYLIKTRGQQVTLSCSPISGHRSVSWYQQTPGQGLQFLFEYFSETQRNKGNFPGRFSGRQFSNSRSEMNVSTLELGDSALYLCATSPEHGYGYTFGSGTRLTVV.

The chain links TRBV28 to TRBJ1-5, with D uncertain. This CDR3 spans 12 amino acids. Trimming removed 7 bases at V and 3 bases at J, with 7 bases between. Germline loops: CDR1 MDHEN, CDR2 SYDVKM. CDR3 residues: CASTSYNQPQHF. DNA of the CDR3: TGTGCCAGCACTAGCTACAATCAGCCCCAGCATTTT.

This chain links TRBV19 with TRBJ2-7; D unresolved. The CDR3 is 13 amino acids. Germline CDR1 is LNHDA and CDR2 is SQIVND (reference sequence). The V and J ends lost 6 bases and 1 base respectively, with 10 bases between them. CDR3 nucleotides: TGTGCCAGTAGCCGCGGTCTATCCTACGAGCAGTACTTC. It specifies CASSRGLSYEQYF.

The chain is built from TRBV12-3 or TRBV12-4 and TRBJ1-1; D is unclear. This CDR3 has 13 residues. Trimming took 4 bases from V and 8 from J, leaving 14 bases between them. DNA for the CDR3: TGTGCCAGCAGTTCTCGTTTAGGCGGGGAAGCTTTCTTT. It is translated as CASSSRLGGEAFF.

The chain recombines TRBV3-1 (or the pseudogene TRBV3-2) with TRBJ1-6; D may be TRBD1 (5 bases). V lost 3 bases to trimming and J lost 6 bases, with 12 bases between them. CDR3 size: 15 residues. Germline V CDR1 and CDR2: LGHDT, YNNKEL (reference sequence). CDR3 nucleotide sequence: TGTGCCAGCAGCCACGTCCAGGGCTCTAATTCACCCCTCCACTTT. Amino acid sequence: CASSHVQGSNSPLHF.

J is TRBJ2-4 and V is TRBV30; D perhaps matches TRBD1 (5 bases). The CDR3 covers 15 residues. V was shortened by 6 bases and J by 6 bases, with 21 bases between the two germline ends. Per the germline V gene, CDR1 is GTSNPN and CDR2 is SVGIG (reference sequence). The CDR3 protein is CACPSKGAGGNIQYF. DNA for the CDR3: TGTGCCTGCCCGTCCAAAGGGGCTGGTGGAAACATTCAGTACTTC.

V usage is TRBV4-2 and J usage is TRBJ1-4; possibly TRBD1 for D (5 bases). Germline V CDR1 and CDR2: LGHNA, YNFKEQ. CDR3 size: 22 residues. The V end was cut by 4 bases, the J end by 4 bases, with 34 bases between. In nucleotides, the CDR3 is TGTGCCAGCAGCCCATTTTACCTCCCCGGGACTGGGAGGCCTACTAATAATGAAAAACTGTTTTTT. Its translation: CASSPFYLPGTGRPTNNEKLFF.

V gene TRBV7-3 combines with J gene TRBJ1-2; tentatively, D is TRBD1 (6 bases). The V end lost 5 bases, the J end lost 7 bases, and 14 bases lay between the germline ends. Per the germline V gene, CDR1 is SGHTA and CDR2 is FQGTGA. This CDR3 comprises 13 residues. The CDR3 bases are TGTGCCAGCAGCCAACAGGGAAAAGGTGGCTACACCTTC. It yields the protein CASSQQGKGGYTF.

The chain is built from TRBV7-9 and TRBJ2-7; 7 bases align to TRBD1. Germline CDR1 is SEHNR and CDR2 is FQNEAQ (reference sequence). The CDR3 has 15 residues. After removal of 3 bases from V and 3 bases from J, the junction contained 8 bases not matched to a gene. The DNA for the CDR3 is TGTGCCAGCAGCTTCGGACAGGCCCTCGGCTACGAGCAGTACTTC. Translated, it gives CASSFGQALGYEQYF.

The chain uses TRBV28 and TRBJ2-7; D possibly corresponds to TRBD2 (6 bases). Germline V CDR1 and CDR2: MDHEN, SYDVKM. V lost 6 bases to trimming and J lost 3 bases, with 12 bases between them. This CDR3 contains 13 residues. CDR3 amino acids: CASSSGDRYEQYF. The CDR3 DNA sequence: TGTGCCAGCAGCTCGGGGGATCGCTACGAGCAGTACTTC.

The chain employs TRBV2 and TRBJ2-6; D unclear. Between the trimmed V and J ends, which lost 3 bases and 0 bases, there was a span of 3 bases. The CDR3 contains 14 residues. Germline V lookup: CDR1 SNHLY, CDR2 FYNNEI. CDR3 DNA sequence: TGTGCCAGCAGTGACAGCTCTGGGGCCAACGTCCTGACTTTC. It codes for CASSDSSGANVLTF.